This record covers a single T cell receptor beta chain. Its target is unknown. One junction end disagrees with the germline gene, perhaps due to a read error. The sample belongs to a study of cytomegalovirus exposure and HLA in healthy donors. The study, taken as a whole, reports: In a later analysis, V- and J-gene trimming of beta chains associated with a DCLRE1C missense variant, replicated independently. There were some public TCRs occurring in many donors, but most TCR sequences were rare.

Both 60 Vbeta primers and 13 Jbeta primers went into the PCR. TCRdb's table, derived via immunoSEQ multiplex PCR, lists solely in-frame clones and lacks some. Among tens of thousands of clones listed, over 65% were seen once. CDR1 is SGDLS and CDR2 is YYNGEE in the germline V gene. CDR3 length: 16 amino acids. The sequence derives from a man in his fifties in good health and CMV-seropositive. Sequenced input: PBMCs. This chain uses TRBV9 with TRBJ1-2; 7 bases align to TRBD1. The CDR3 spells CTSSALTGEEFYGYTF. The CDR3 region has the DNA TGTACCAGCAGCGCACTAACAGGGGAGGAATTCTATGGCTACACCTTC.